Shown below are 31 T cell receptor beta chains from a single sample sequenced in a study of early T cells in non-severe SARS-CoV-2 infection. MiXCR was run by TCRdb on the 5' RACE reads, yielding one entry per CDR3 protein. In the table there are about 50,000 distinct CDR3 sequences, roughly 15% of which are singletons. Sample: whole blood, taken at baseline. These receptors all come from an adult who was a healthcare worker with PCR-confirmed SARS-CoV-2 infection or an uninfected control (not recorded which).

The V call is TRBV14, the J call TRBJ2-3; 7 bases line up with TRBD2. Trimming took 3 bases from V and 7 from J; bases not matched to a gene: 13. This CDR3 comprises 16 residues. The germline gives CDR1 SGHDN, CDR2 FVKESK. CDR3 sequence (DNA): TGTGCCAGCAGCCACTCGCTTGGCGGGAGCCGATATACGCAGTATTTT. It yields the protein CASSHSLGGSRYTQYF.

This chain joins TRBV12-3 or TRBV12-4 and TRBJ2-3, with 7 bases that match TRBD1. V shed 5 bases and J 4 bases; nucleotides not matched to a gene: 6. CDR3 length equals 14 residues. The CDR3 sequence is CASSPRQGADTQYF. The CDR3 coding sequence is TGTGCCAGCAGTCCTCGACAGGGTGCAGATACGCAGTATTTT.

In its sample, this clonotype was seen a few times. CDR3 in amino acids: CASSSPGGEQYF. The CDR3 region has the DNA TGTGCCAGCAGCTCCCCCGGGGGAGAGCAGTACTTC. The chain links TRBV3-1 to TRBJ2-7; the D gene is possibly TRBD2 (6 bases). V was shortened by 5 bases and J by 7 bases, with 12 bases between the two germline ends. The CDR3 is 12 amino acids. The germline V gene encodes CDR1 LGHDT and CDR2 YNNKEL (reference sequence).

This clonotype turned up a few times. The rearrangement joins TRBV4-1 to TRBJ2-3; 7 bases are a match to TRBD2. The germline gives CDR1 MGHRA, CDR2 YSYEKL. The CDR3 contains 13 residues. After removal of 10 bases from V and 2 bases from J, the junction contained 6 bases not matched to a gene. DNA for the CDR3: TGCGCCACGAAGGCGGGGGACACAGATACGCAGTATTTT. Its protein is CATKAGDTDTQYF.

The chain employs TRBV27 and TRBJ2-3; D call uncertain. Germline loops: CDR1 MNHEY, CDR2 SMNVEV (reference sequence). V lost 7 bases, J lost 2 bases, and 10 bases lay in between. The CDR3 extends over 13 amino acids. The CDR3 DNA reads TGTGCCAGCACCAGGTCTTCCACAGATACGCAGTATTTT. This gives the protein CASTRSSTDTQYF.

The J gene is TRBJ2-2, the V gene TRBV5-1; either TRBD1 or TRBD2 may supply D (5 bases each). Between the trimmed V and J ends, which lost 1 base and 1 base, there was a span of 11 bases. This CDR3 has 16 residues. CDR1 and CDR2 (germline): SGHRS, YFSETQ. The CDR3 DNA reads TGCGCCAGCAGCTTGAGAGGGGCCGGGAACACCGGGGAGCTGTTTTTT. It is translated as CASSLRGAGNTGELFF.

There are a few counts of this clonotype. CDR3 in amino acids: CASSSSGVLIEQFF. DNA for the CDR3: TGTGCCAGCTCATCTAGCGGGGTCCTCATTGAGCAGTTCTTC. This chain joins TRBV18 and TRBJ2-1; 9 bases match TRBD2. Losses at the gene ends were 5 bases for V and 9 bases for J; bases not matched to a gene: 8. Germline CDR1 is KGHSH and CDR2 is LQKENI. The CDR3 extends over 14 amino acids. Together with reference TRBV18 and TRBJ2-1, the CDR3 gives the full variable domain: NAGVMQNPRHLVRRRGQEARLRCSPMKGHSHVYWYRQLPEEGLKFMVYLQKENIIDESGMPKERFSAEFPKEGPSILRIQQVVRGDSAAYFCASSSSGVLIEQFFGPGTRLTVL.

This clonotype was seen a handful of times. The CDR3 DNA follows: TGTGCCAGCAGTTTTACTAGCGGGGTCACAGATACGCAGTATTTT. It yields the protein CASSFTSGVTDTQYF. This chain connects TRBV27 to TRBJ2-3; 10 bases agree with TRBD2. With V trimmed by 3 bases and J by 2 bases, 2 bases remained unmatched. Per germline, CDR1 MNHEY and CDR2 SMNVEV (reference sequence). This CDR3 region has 15 residues.

The chain employs TRBV29-1 and TRBJ2-7, with D maybe TRBD2 (6 bases). CDR3 length: 13 amino acids. The germline V and J ends were trimmed by 3 bases and 6 bases, with 15 bases remaining between them. From germline, CDR1 is SQVTM and CDR2 ANQGSEA. The CDR3 DNA reads as TGCAGCGTTGACTTGGGGGGTGGTTCCGAGCAGTACTTC. The encoded protein is CSVDLGGGSEQYF.

The rearrangement joins TRBV7-9 to TRBJ2-3; D possibly corresponds to TRBD2 (6 bases). This CDR3 is built from 14 residues. Per the germline V gene, CDR1 is SEHNR and CDR2 is FQNEAQ (reference sequence). V lost 4 bases, J lost 1 base, and 9 bases lay in between. This chain's CDR3 is CASSSGDGTDTQYF. DNA of the CDR3: TGTGCCAGCAGCTCGGGAGATGGCACAGATACGCAGTATTTT.

The CDR3 DNA is TGTGCCAGCAGCTTAGAACGGAACTACGAGCAGTACTTC. Its translation: CASSLERNYEQYF. The chain combines TRBV7-6 with TRBJ2-7; no clear D. The CDR3 totals 13 residues. V shed 1 base and J shed 3 bases, with 7 bases lying between them. The germline gives CDR1 SGHVS, CDR2 FNYEAQ.

J is TRBJ2-5 and V is TRBV6-1; D perhaps matches TRBD1 (6 bases). The V and J ends lost 8 bases and 5 bases respectively, with 21 bases between them. The CDR3 is 15 amino acids. CDR1 MNHNS and CDR2 SASEGT come from the germline V gene. Written as DNA, the CDR3 is TGTGCCAGCTGTGCGGTCCAGGGGTTTTTCGAGACCCAGTACTTC. This gives the protein CASCAVQGFFETQYF.

The V gene is TRBV2, the J gene TRBJ2-2; possibly TRBD1 for D (6 bases). Germline V gene data show CDR1 as SNHLY and CDR2 as FYNNEI. V lost 7 bases and J 1 base, leaving 13 bases between the germline ends. This CDR3 region has 15 residues. The CDR3 loop reads CASTEQGQNTGELFF. In DNA, the CDR3 is TGTGCCAGCACCGAACAGGGCCAGAACACCGGGGAGCTGTTTTTT.

This clonotype occurred a few times. The chain couples TRBV5-6 to TRBJ1-2, with 8 bases identical to TRBD1. V gave up 4 bases and J gave up 4 bases; unmatched junction bases: 9. Germline V lookup: CDR1 SGHDT, CDR2 YYEEEE. The length of the CDR3 is 15 residues. CDR3 in amino acids: CASSVDRGAVYGYTF. CDR3 sequence (DNA): TGTGCCAGCAGCGTCGACAGGGGCGCCGTCTATGGCTACACCTTC. Full variable domain (remainder filled in from reference TRBV5-6 and TRBJ1-2): DAGVTQSPTHLIKTRGQQVTLRCSPKSGHDTVSWYQQALGQGPQFIFQYYEEEERQRGNFPDRFSGHQFPNYSSELNVNALLLGDSALYLCASSVDRGAVYGYTFGSGTRLTVV.

V gene TRBV19 combines with J gene TRBJ2-3, with a possible D match to TRBD1 (6 bases). V lost 5 bases and J lost 0, with 12 bases in between. CDR3 size: 15 residues. Germline V gives CDR1 LNHDA, CDR2 SQIVND (reference sequence). Here the CDR3 DNA reads TGTGCCAGTAGTCCCAGACAGGCCAGCACAGATACGCAGTATTTT. This encodes CASSPRQASTDTQYF.

This clonotype has at least ten counts. The chain links TRBV18 to TRBJ2-7; D is perhaps TRBD1 or TRBD2 (5 bases each). Germline CDR1 reads KGHSH; CDR2 reads LQKENI. The CDR3 consists of 18 residues. V lost 4 bases, J lost 2 bases, and 24 bases lay in between. CDR3 nucleotide sequence: TGTGCCAGCTCACTTTACAGCAACCGGGACGGCGCGGCCTACGAGCAGTACTTC. This codes for CASSLYSNRDGAAYEQYF.

This clonotype showed up many times. V usage is TRBV25-1 and J usage is TRBJ1-2; D gene ambiguous. The V gene's germline CDR1 is MGHDK and CDR2 SYGVNS. V lost 7 bases, J lost 5 bases, and 11 bases lay in between. This CDR3 has 12 residues. Here the CDR3 DNA reads TGTGCCAGCAATTCAGGCGGATATGGCTACACCTTC. The encoded protein is CASNSGGYGYTF.

This clonotype was seen only a few times. DNA for the CDR3: TGCAGTGCTAGAGACCAGGGTCGAGATGAGCAGTACTTC. As protein: CSARDQGRDEQYF. This sequence joins TRBV20-1 and TRBJ2-7, with a tentative D call TRBD1 (5 bases). V gave up 0 bases and J gave up 7 bases, with 13 bases separating them. The CDR3 length is 13 residues. CDR1 and CDR2 from the germline V gene are DFQATT and SNEGSKA (reference sequence).

This clonotype was observed at least ten times. V and J are TRBV7-2 and TRBJ2-2; the match to TRBD1 covers 8 bases. The CDR3 runs 15 residues. J lost 3 bases, V lost 10 bases, and 10 bases had no gene match. Germline V gene data show CDR1 as SGHTA and CDR2 as FQGNSA. CDR3 protein: CAIRLVTGDTGELFF. The CDR3 bases are TGTGCCATCCGCTTAGTGACAGGGGACACCGGGGAGCTGTTTTTT.

This clonotype was picked up a small number of times. As DNA, the CDR3 is TGTGCCAGCGCGAAGTACGGGGTGAACACCGGGGAGCTGTTTTTT. It codes for CASAKYGVNTGELFF. V and J are TRBV6-1 and TRBJ2-2, with D maybe TRBD2 (5 bases). V was pared by 8 bases and J by 1 base, with 14 bases between. Germline V gene sequence: CDR1 MNHNS, CDR2 SASEGT. The CDR3 has 15 residues.

This clonotype was detected only a few times. This rearrangement joins TRBV12-3 or TRBV12-4 to TRBJ2-7, with 8 bases lining up with TRBD2. The junction had 9 bases not matched to a gene; V was cut back by 1 base and J by 7 bases. The CDR3 contains 15 residues. Here the CDR3 DNA reads TGTGCCAGCAGTTTAGTTACAGCGGGAGTCCGGGAGCAGTACTTC. Encoded protein: CASSLVTAGVREQYF.

This clonotype showed up just a few times. The rearrangement joins TRBV7-2 to TRBJ2-1; D is possibly TRBD1 or TRBD2 (5 bases each). CDR1 and CDR2 from the germline V gene are SGHTA and FQGNSA. CDR3 size: 14 residues. The ends were cut back, 3 bases at V and 2 bases at J, with 8 bases in the middle. CDR3 coding DNA: TGTGCCAGCAGCTTGGGACGGGCCTACAATGAGCAGTTCTTC. It specifies CASSLGRAYNEQFF.

CDR3 sequence (DNA): TGTGCCAGTAGCTTACTGGGAACAGATACGCAGTATTTT. It specifies CASSLLGTDTQYF. The chain employs TRBV19 and TRBJ2-3; D unclear. CDR3 length equals 13 residues. V lost 6 bases, J lost 3 bases, and 10 bases lay in between. Germline values: CDR1 LNHDA, CDR2 SQIVND (reference sequence).

This clonotype was counted at least ten times. The chain combines TRBV13 with TRBJ2-1; D ambiguous. This CDR3 has 14 amino acids. The V gene's germline CDR1 is PRHDT and CDR2 FYEKMQ (reference sequence). The V gene lost 5 bases and the J gene lost 1 base, with 9 bases spanning the gap. The DNA for the CDR3 is TGTGCCAGCAGCGTCGCTGCATCCTACAATGAGCAGTTCTTC. Protein product: CASSVAASYNEQFF.

This chain links TRBV7-2 with TRBJ1-2; D remains ambiguous. Deletions cut 1 base from V and 8 bases from J, with 11 bases between. Germline values: CDR1 SGHTA, CDR2 FQGNSA. There are 13 residues in the CDR3. The CDR3 nucleotides are TGTGCCAGCAGCTTAGATCGGATGGGCGGCTACACCTTC. This translates into CASSLDRMGGYTF.

This clonotype was seen only a few times. The rearrangement uses TRBV7-9 and TRBJ2-1; D not certain. The CDR3 runs 15 residues. V lost 0 bases and J lost 5, with 11 bases in between. CDR1 SEHNR and CDR2 FQNEAQ come from the germline V gene (reference sequence). CDR3 region: CASSLAWARDNEQFF. CDR3 nucleotides: TGTGCCAGCAGCTTAGCTTGGGCCCGAGACAATGAGCAGTTCTTC.

This clonotype has only a few counts. The chain links TRBV20-1 to TRBJ2-2; TRBD2 is a possible D gene (6 bases). The germline gives CDR1 DFQATT, CDR2 SNEGSKA (reference sequence). The CDR3 covers 12 residues. The V end was cut by 1 base, the J end by 6 bases, with 6 bases between. This chain's CDR3 is CSARGRAGELFF. For the CDR3, the DNA is TGCAGTGCTAGAGGGAGGGCCGGGGAGCTGTTTTTT.

The V call is TRBV2, the J call TRBJ2-7; the match to TRBD1 covers 8 bases. The CDR3 spans 14 residues. The germline gives CDR1 SNHLY, CDR2 FYNNEI. V lost 4 bases to trimming and J lost 3 bases; unmatched junction nucleotides: 5. In nucleotides, the CDR3 is TGTGCCAGCAGTGTGGACAGGGCACACTACGAGCAGTACTTC. Translating it yields CASSVDRAHYEQYF.

This clonotype was counted once. In DNA, the CDR3 is TGCAGTGCTAGAGAGGACAATGAGCAGTTCTTC. It specifies CSAREDNEQFF. The chain uses TRBV20-1 and TRBJ2-1; no definite D call. This CDR3 is 11 amino acids long. V dropped 0 bases and J dropped 5 bases, with 2 bases sitting between them. Germline CDR1 and CDR2: DFQATT and SNEGSKA (reference sequence).

V is TRBV7-6 and J is TRBJ1-1; D not resolved. The germline V and J ends were trimmed by 4 bases and 0 bases, with 9 bases remaining between them. The length of the CDR3 is 14 residues. Germline V lookup: CDR1 SGHVS, CDR2 FNYEAQ. The DNA for the CDR3 is TGTGCCAGCAGCTCATTTGAATTGAACACTGAAGCTTTCTTT. Translation: CASSSFELNTEAFF.

The sample holds many counts of this clonotype. The CDR3 nucleotides are TGTGCCAGCAGCTTGCAGCCGGGAGGGGCCAACGTCCTGACTTTC. Amino acids: CASSLQPGGANVLTF. V usage is TRBV11-2 and J usage is TRBJ2-6, with D maybe TRBD2 (5 bases). V was pared by 3 bases and J by 4 bases, with 10 bases between. Germline V gives CDR1 SGHAT, CDR2 FQNNGV. The CDR3 extends over 15 amino acids.